This TCR beta chain was captured in a study of cytomegalovirus exposure and HLA in healthy donors. The PCR contained 60 Vbeta and 13 Jbeta primers. TCRdb's copy holds only in-frame clones and misses some; the assay was immunoSEQ multiplex PCR. The repertoire holds roughly 150,000 clones, with more than 75% as singletons. There are 14 residues in the CDR3. Trimming took off 1 base at V and 0 bases at J, with 7 bases between the two ends. Germline CDR1 is LNHDA and CDR2 is SQIVND (reference sequence). V usage is TRBV19 and J usage is TRBJ2-7; D is ambiguous. This receptor was taken from a male donor in good health and CMV-seronegative. Sequenced material: PBMCs. The DNA for the CDR3 is TGTGCCAGTAGTATAGCCGGTGACTCCTACGAGCAGTACTTC. As protein: CASSIAGDSYEQYF.